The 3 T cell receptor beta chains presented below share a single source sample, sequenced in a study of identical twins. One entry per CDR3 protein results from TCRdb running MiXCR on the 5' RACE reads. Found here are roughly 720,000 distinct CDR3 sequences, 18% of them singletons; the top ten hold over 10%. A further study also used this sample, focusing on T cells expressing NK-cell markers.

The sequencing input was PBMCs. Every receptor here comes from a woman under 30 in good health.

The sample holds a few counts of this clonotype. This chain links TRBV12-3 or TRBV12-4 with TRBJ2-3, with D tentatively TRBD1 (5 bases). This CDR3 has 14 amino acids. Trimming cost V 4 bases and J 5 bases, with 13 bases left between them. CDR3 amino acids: CASSSFGAGDTQYF. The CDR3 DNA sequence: TGTGCCAGCAGTTCATTTGGGGCCGGAGATACGCAGTATTTT.

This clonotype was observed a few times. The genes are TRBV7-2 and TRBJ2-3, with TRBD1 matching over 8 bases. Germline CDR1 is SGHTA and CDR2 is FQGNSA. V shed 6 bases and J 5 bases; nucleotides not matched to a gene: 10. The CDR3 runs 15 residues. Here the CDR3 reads CASSRGQGWGDTQYF. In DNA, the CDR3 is TGTGCCAGCAGTAGAGGACAGGGCTGGGGAGATACGCAGTATTTT.

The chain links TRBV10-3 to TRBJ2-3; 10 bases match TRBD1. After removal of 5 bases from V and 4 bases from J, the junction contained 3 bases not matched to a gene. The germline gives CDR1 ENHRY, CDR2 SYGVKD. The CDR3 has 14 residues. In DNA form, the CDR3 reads TGTGCCATCAGTTCCGGGACAGGGGCAGATACGCAGTATTTT. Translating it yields CAISSGTGADTQYF.